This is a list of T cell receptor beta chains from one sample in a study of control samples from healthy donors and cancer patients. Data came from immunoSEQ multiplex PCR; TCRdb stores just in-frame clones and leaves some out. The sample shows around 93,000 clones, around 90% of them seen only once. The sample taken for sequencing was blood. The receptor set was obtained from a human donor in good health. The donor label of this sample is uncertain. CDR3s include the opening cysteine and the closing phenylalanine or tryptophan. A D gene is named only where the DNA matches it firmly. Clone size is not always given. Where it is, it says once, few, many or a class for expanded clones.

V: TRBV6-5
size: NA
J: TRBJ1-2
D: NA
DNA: TGTGCCAGCAGCGCCAGGGGCGGCTATGGCTACACCTTC
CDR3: CASSARGGYGYTF

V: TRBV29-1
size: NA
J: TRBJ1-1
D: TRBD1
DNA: TGCAGCGTTGATAGCAGGGGGATCACTGAAGCTTTCTTT
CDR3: CSVDSRGITEAFF

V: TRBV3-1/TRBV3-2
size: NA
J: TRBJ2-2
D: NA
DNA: TGTGCCAGCAGCACCCGTCCCGGGACCGGGGGCGGGGAGCTGTTTTTT
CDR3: CASSTRPGTGGGELFF

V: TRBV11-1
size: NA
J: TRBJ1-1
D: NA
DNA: TGTGCCAGCAGCCCCCGAGATGAAGCTTTCTTT
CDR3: CASSPRDEAFF

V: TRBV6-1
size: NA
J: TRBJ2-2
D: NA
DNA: TGTGCCAGCAGTGAACAGGGGAACACCGGGGAGCTGTTTTTT
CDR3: CASSEQGNTGELFF

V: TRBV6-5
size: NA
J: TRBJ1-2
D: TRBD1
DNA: TGTGCCACGCAGGGGGCATCTAACTATGGCTACACCTTC
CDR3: CATQGASNYGYTF

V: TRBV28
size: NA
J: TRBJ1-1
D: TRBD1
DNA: TGTGCCAGCAGTTTATCGACAGGGAGCACTGAAGCTTTCTTT
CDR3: CASSLSTGSTEAFF

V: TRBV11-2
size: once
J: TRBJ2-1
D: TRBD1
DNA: TGTGCCAGCAGCTTCATCCAGGGGGCGTACAATGAGCAGTTCTTC
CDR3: CASSFIQGAYNEQFF

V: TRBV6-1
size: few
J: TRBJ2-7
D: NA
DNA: TGTGCCAGCAGTGAACAGTTTGGGGATGGGCAGTACTTC
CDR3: CASSEQFGDGQYF

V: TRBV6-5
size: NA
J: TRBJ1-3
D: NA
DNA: TGTGCCAGCAGTTACTCGGCGGGAATCTCTGGAAACACCATATATTTT
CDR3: CASSYSAGISGNTIYF

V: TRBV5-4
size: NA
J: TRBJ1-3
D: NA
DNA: TGTGCCAGCAGCTTGGATGTAGGCTCTGGAAACACCATATATTTT
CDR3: CASSLDVGSGNTIYF

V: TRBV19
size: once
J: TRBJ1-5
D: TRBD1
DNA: TGTGCCAGTACTTACAGGGGGCTTAGTCAGCCCCAGCATTTT
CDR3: CASTYRGLSQPQHF

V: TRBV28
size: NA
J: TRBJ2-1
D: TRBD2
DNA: TGTGCCAGCAGCCCCGCGGGGGGCGGGGATGAGCAGTTCTTC
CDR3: CASSPAGGGDEQFF

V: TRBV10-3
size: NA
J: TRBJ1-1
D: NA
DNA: TGTGCCATCAGTGACAGGATGAACACTGAAGCTTTCTTT
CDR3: CAISDRMNTEAFF

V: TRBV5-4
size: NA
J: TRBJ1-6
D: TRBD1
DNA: TGTGCCAGCAGCTTGAGTCCGGGACAGAGCTCCTATAATTCACCCCTCCACTTT
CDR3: CASSLSPGQSSYNSPLHF

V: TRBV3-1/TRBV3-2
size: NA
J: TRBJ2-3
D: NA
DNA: TGTGCCAGCAGCCAAGATAATAATATAGGAGATACGCAGTATTTT
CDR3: CASSQDNNIGDTQYF

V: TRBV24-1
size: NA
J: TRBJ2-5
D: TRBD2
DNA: TGTGCCACCAGCCCTAGCGGGGGGCAGAGGGGTGAGACCCAGTACTTC
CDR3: CATSPSGGQRGETQYF

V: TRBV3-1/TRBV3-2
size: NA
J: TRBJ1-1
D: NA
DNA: TGTGCCAGCAGCAGGGCCCAGGAAGGCACTGAAGCTTTCTTT
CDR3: CASSRAQEGTEAFF

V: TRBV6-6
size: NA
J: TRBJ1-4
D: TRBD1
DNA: TGTGCCAGCAGTTACTCACCAGGGGGCGATGAAAAACTGTTTTTT
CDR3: CASSYSPGGDEKLFF

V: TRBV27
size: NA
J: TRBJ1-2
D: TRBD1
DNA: TGTGCCAGCAGGAGACAGGGGTACGGTGGCTACACCTTC
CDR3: CASRRQGYGGYTF

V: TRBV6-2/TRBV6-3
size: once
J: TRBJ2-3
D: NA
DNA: TGTGCCAGCAGTTTGTCCCTAGCGACCGCAGATACGCAGTATTTT
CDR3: CASSLSLATADTQYF

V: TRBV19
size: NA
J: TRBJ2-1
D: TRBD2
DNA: TGTGCCAGTAGTACGACTAGCGGGGGGGGCTCCTACAATGAGCAGTTCTTC
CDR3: CASSTTSGGGSYNEQFF

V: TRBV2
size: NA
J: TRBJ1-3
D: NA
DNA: TGTGCCAGCAGTACAGACAGGGGAAACACCATATATTTT
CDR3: CASSTDRGNTIYF

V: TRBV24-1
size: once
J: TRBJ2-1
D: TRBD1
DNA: TGTGCCACCAGTGACCAGGGACAGGGGGGGGATGAGCAGTTCTTC
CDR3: CATSDQGQGGDEQFF

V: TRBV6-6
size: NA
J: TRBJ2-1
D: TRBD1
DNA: TGTGCCAGCAGGCGATCAGGGACAGACACCTACAATGAGCAGTTCTTC
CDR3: CASRRSGTDTYNEQFF

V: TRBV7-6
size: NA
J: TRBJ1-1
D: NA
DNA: TGTGCCAGCAGCTTGCAGCAGAACACTGAAGCTTTCTTT
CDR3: CASSLQQNTEAFF

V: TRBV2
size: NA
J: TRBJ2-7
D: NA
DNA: TGTGCCAGCAGAACCAGGGTAGTTTCAGACGAGCAGTACTTC
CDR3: CASRTRVVSDEQYF

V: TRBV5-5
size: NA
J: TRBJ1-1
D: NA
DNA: TGTGCCAGCAGCTTGTCCTTGAACACTGAAGCTTTCTTC
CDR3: CASSLSLNTEAFF

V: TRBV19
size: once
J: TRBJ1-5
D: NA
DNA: TGTGCCAGTAGTGGGGCTTCTCCGGTATGGAGCAATCAGCCCCAGCATTTT
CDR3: CASSGASPVWSNQPQHF

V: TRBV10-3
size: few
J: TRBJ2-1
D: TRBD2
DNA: TGTGCCTCCGAAGAGGTAGCGGGGGCACGCAATGAGCAGTTCTTC
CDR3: CASEEVAGARNEQFF

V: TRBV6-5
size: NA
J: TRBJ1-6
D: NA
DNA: TGTGCCAGCAGATTATCTCAATCACCCCTCCACTTT
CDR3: CASRLSQSPLHF

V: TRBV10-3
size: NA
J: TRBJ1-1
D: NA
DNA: TGTGCCATCAGTGAGTCTCTTGGGGAGGTGGCTTTCTTT
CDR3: CAISESLGEVAFF

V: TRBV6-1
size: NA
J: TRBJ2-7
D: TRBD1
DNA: TGTGCCAGCAGTGAAGGGGACAGTTCGTTCGAGCAGTACTTC
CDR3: CASSEGDSSFEQYF

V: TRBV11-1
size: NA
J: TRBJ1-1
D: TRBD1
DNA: TGTGCCAGCAGCTTAGCCCTTTCGGGACAGTACGAAGCTTTCTTT
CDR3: CASSLALSGQYEAFF

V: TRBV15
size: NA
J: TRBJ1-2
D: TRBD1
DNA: TGTGCCACCAGCCCGACAGGGGGCGATAACTATGGCTACACCTTC
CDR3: CATSPTGGDNYGYTF

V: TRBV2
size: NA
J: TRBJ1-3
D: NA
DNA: TGTGCCAGCAGTGAAGCCGAGGGTAGTACTGGAAACACCATATATTTT
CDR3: CASSEAEGSTGNTIYF

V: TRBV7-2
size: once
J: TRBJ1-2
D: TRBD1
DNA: TGTGCCAGCAGCCAGGGACAGGGCCACTATGGCTACACCTTC
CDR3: CASSQGQGHYGYTF

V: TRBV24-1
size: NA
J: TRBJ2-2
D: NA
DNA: TGTGCCACCAGTGGTGCAGGGTCGAACACCGGGGAGCTGTTTTTT
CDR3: CATSGAGSNTGELFF